The 18 T cell receptor beta chains reported below all come from one sample, sequenced in a study of tissue T cells after allogeneic stem cell transplantation (dated by TCRdb to between 2022 and 2023). The time point label on this specimen signifies: human tissue collected at research (rapid) autopsy. The method behind the library was the immunoSEQ multiplex PCR assay. Held by TCRdb, this immuneACCESS table contains in-frame sequences only and omits some clones. Under half of the omission traces to an unresolved V gene where checked; the cause of the rest is unknown. Within this sample are about 1,000 clones, with approximately 92% of them counted one time only. Around 4.5% of the sample belongs to the ten largest clones. Source: spleen tissue, taken at autopsy. The receptors originated from a male patient at least 60 years old with steroid-refractory graft-versus-host disease after an allogeneic stem cell transplant. After a transplant, some T cells may be the graft donor's own cells.

The count of this clone is one. This sequence joins TRBV11-3 and TRBJ2-2; D is unresolved. V was cut by 3 bases and J by 5 bases, with 4 bases left in between. This CDR3 contains 12 residues. Germline CDR1 is SGHNT and CDR2 is YENEEA. Here the CDR3 DNA reads TGTGCCAGCAGCTTTGGGACCGGGGAGCTGTTTTTT. Encoded protein: CASSFGTGELFF.

The chain employs TRBV6-1 and TRBJ2-7; TRBD1 matches at 7 bases. Trimming removed 1 base from V and 0 bases from J; junction bases left unmatched: 0. There are 14 residues in the CDR3. Per the germline V gene, CDR1 is MNHNS and CDR2 is SASEGT. In DNA form, the CDR3 reads TGTGCCAGCAGTGAAGGGGACAGCTCCTACGAGCAGTACTTC. Translating it yields CASSEGDSSYEQYF.

This clone appeared once. The rearrangement uses TRBV7-6 and TRBJ2-2, with 9 bases that match TRBD1. This CDR3 spans 14 amino acids. After removal of 5 bases from V and 7 bases from J, the junction contained 5 bases not matched to a gene. Looked up from germline, CDR1 is SGHVS and CDR2 is FNYEAQ. This chain's CDR3 is CASSPQGAGGELFF. The CDR3 DNA reads TGTGCCAGCAGCCCACAGGGGGCTGGCGGGGAGCTGTTTTTT.

The V and J genes are TRBV6-4 and TRBJ1-2; D not resolved. V was trimmed by 3 bases and J by 2 bases, leaving 13 bases between them. The CDR3 contains 15 residues. The germline gives CDR1 MRHNA, CDR2 SNTAGT. The DNA for the CDR3 is TGTGCCAGCAGTGAAGGACCGAATGCCAACTATGGCTACACCTTC. It codes for CASSEGPNANYGYTF.

V gene TRBV24-1 combines with J gene TRBJ2-1; D gene unclear. This CDR3 has 15 amino acids. Germline CDR1 reads KGHDR; CDR2 reads SFDVKD. The V end was cut by 7 bases, the J end by 0 bases, with 12 bases between. The CDR3 DNA sequence: TGTGCCACCAGCCCGCCTATGAGCTCCTACAATGAGCAGTTCTTC. Translating gives CATSPPMSSYNEQFF.

The CDR3 sequence is CATRGVQNEQFF. As DNA, the CDR3 is TGTGCCACCCGTGGCGTACAGAATGAGCAGTTCTTC. The chain employs TRBV10-3 and TRBJ2-1; D unclear. Germline CDR1 reads ENHRY; CDR2 reads SYGVKD. The CDR3 runs 12 residues. V was trimmed by 10 bases and J by 7 bases, leaving 14 bases between them.

The chain combines TRBV7-9 with TRBJ2-1; 7 nucleotides line up with TRBD2. CDR3 size: 15 residues. V lost 2 bases and J lost 4; bases outside the gene matches: 5. CDR1 is SEHNR, CDR2 FQNEAQ, per germline (reference sequence). CDR3 DNA sequence: TGTGCCAGCAGCTTATATGCGGGGGATTACAATGAGCAGTTCTTC. This translates into CASSLYAGDYNEQFF.

This clone was found a few times. V is TRBV13 and J is TRBJ1-2; tentative D call: TRBD1 (5 bases). The CDR3 loop spans 15 amino acids. V was clipped by 5 bases and J by 2 bases, with 15 bases between them. Germline V lookup: CDR1 PRHDT, CDR2 FYEKMQ (reference sequence). The CDR3 DNA is TGTGCCAGCAGCGGGAGGGGCGGACGGAACTATGGCTACACCTTC. It translates to CASSGRGGRNYGYTF.

The J gene is TRBJ1-1, the V gene TRBV6-6; unclear D gene. Germline-derived CDR1 and CDR2 are MNHNY and SVGAGI (reference sequence). The CDR3 is 11 residues long. V was trimmed by 6 bases and J by 8 bases, leaving 10 bases between them. The CDR3 region has the DNA TGTGCCAGCAGAACGGCCCCAGAAGCTTTCTTT. This encodes CASRTAPEAFF.

The chain combines TRBV5-4 with TRBJ2-4, with 8 bases that match TRBD1. This CDR3 contains 13 residues. Trimming at V came to 3 bases and at J to 8 bases, leaving 4 bases not matched to a gene. Germline CDR1 reads SGHNT; CDR2 reads YYREEE (reference sequence). The CDR3 DNA reads TGTGCCAGCAGCTCGACAGGGGAGGACATTCAGTACTTC. Its protein is CASSSTGEDIQYF. The entire variable domain, with the rest obtained from reference TRBV5-4 and TRBJ2-4, is as follows: ETGVTQSPTHLIKTRGQQVTLRCSSQSGHNTVSWYQQALGQGPQFIFQYYREEENGRGNFPPRFSGLQFPNYSSELNVNALELDDSALYLCASSSTGEDIQYFGAGTRLSVL.

V is TRBV21-1 and J is TRBJ1-1. TRBV21-1 is listed as a pseudogene. There are 14 residues in the CDR3. The CDR3 is CASRWGAVNTEAFF. In nucleotides, the CDR3 is TGTGCCAGCAGATGGGGGGCCGTTAACACTGAAGCTTTCTTT.

As DNA, the CDR3 is TGTGCCATCAGTGACAGTTACGAGCAGTACTTC. It yields the protein CAISDSYEQYF. The chain uses TRBV10-3 and TRBJ2-7, with D hard to call. Between the trimmed V and J ends, which lost 3 bases and 4 bases, there was a span of 4 bases. Looked up from germline, CDR1 is ENHRY and CDR2 is SYGVKD. The CDR3 runs 11 residues.

The genes are TRBV28 and TRBJ1-2, with 10 bases matching TRBD1. The J segment lost 5 bases and the V segment lost 6 bases, leaving 6 bases of the junction unmatched. CDR1 and CDR2 from the germline V gene are MDHEN and SYDVKM. The CDR3 contains 14 residues. The CDR3 DNA reads TGTGCCAGCAGGATGACAGGGGGCAGATATGGCTACACCTTC. This translates into CASRMTGGRYGYTF.

This sequence joins TRBV7-9 and TRBJ1-5; D unresolved. CDR1 and CDR2 from the germline V gene are SEHNR and FQNEAQ (reference sequence). Deletions cut 1 base from V and 2 bases from J, with 12 bases between. The CDR3 is 16 amino acids. The CDR3 protein is CASSLDTRMGNQPQHF. The CDR3 nucleotides are TGTGCCAGCAGCTTAGATACTAGAATGGGCAATCAGCCCCAGCATTTT. The complete variable domain, with remaining parts taken from reference TRBV7-9 and TRBJ1-5, reads DTGVSQNPRHKITKRGQNVTFRCDPISEHNRLYWYRQTLGQGPEFLTYFQNEAQLEKSRLLSDRFSAERPKGSFSTLEIQRTEQGDSAMYLCASSLDTRMGNQPQHFGDGTRLSIL.

This sequence joins TRBV19 and TRBJ2-5, with D perhaps assigned TRBD1 or TRBD2 (5 bases each). The CDR3 runs to 13 residues. V was clipped by 5 bases and J by 5 bases, with 12 bases between them. Germline V gene lookup returns CDR1 LNHDA and CDR2 SQIVND (reference sequence). The CDR3 DNA follows: TGTGCCAGTAGTGCCCGGGACCTTGAGACCCAGTACTTC. Amino acid sequence: CASSARDLETQYF.

This chain uses TRBV6-2 or TRBV6-3 with TRBJ2-7; the match to TRBD2 covers 7 bases. V lost 0 bases, J lost 3 bases, and 8 bases stayed unmatched. Germline CDR1 and CDR2: MNHEY and SVGEGT. The length of the CDR3 is 16 residues. The CDR3 protein is CASSYSSGRGNYEQYF. CDR3 nucleotide sequence: TGTGCCAGCAGTTACTCTAGCGGGCGAGGGAACTACGAGCAGTACTTC.

The V and J genes are TRBV6-2 or TRBV6-3 and TRBJ2-7, with 7 bases lining up with TRBD2. The V gene end was trimmed by 6 bases and the J gene end by 10 bases; junction bases not matched to a gene: 12. The CDR3 spans 13 residues. CDR1 and CDR2 from the germline V gene are MNHEY and SVGEGT. The CDR3 DNA reads as TGTGCCAGCAGCTCAAACGGACTAGTAAATCAGTACTTC. The encoded protein is CASSSNGLVNQYF.

The chain has TRBV7-2 and TRBJ2-7, with D perhaps matching TRBD1 or TRBD2 (5 bases each). The germline V gene encodes CDR1 SGHTA and CDR2 FQGNSA. The CDR3 runs to 16 residues. Between the trimmed V and J ends, which lost 1 base and 3 bases, there was a span of 16 bases. DNA of the CDR3: TGTGCCAGCAGCTTAGGCCTCCAGGGAGAGGGCTACGAGCAGTACTTC. It yields the protein CASSLGLQGEGYEQYF.